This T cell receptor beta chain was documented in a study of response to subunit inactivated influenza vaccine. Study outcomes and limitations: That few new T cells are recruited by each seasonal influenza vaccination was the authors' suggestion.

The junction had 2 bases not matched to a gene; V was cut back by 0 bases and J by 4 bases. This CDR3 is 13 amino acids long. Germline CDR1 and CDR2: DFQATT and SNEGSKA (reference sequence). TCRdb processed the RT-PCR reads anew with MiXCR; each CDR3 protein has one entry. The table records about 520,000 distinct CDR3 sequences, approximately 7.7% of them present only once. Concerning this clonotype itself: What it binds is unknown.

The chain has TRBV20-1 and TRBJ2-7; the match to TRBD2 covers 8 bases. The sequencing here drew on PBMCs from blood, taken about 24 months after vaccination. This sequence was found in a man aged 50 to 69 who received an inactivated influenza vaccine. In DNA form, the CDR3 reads TGCAGTGCTAGAGAAACTAGCGGATACGAGCAGTACTTC. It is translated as CSARETSGYEQYF.